A selection of T cell receptor beta chains follows, all from one sample in a study of cytomegalovirus exposure and HLA in healthy donors. TCRdb's copy holds only in-frame clones and misses some; the assay was immunoSEQ multiplex PCR. The table lists 90,000 to 120,000 clones, 65% to 75% of them singletons. Sequencing used PBMCs. The receptors originated from a man aged 40-55 years in good health and CMV-seropositive. Each CDR3 is given with its conserved first and last residue. D genes are given only for firm matches. Clone size appears in some rows only: once, few, many, or a class for an expanded clone.

j_call	clone_size	v_call	d_call	cdr3_nt	cdr3_aa
TRBJ2-3	.	TRBV6-5	.	TGTGCCAGCAGTTCCGGTAATAGCCCGATTGGAGATACGCAGTATTTT	CASSSGNSPIGDTQYF
TRBJ1-1	.	TRBV18	.	TGTGCCAGCTCACCAATCACGCAGGGTGGGTCGACTGAAGCTTTCTTT	CASSPITQGGSTEAFF
TRBJ1-2	.	TRBV13	.	TGTGCCAGCAGCTTAAGCGACGGAAGTAACTATGGCTACACCTTC	CASSLSDGSNYGYTF
TRBJ1-2	once	TRBV5-6	TRBD1	TGTGCCAGCAGCCCCTACACAGGGGACGGCTACACCTTC	CASSPYTGDGYTF
TRBJ2-1	.	TRBV12-5	TRBD2	TGTGCTAGTGGTTCTCCGACTAGCGGGAGAATGGTTGAGCAGTTCTTC	CASGSPTSGRMVEQFF
TRBJ2-4	once	TRBV10-1	TRBD1	TGCGCCAGCAGCGGGACAGGGGGCGTCAAAAACATTCAGTACTTC	CASSGTGGVKNIQYF
TRBJ2-1	once	TRBV7-9	.	TGTGCCAGCAGCTTAGTGCCCAGGGAAAATGAGCAGTTCTTC	CASSLVPRENEQFF
TRBJ2-7	.	TRBV2	.	TGTGCCAGCAGTGAAATTCGAGGGCGTTTTGGCGAGCAGTACTTC	CASSEIRGRFGEQYF
TRBJ2-7	.	TRBV30	.	TGTGCCTGGAGTGTAGCTAGTGGAAACGAGCAGTACTTC	CAWSVASGNEQYF
TRBJ2-3	.	TRBV6-1	TRBD2	TGTGCCAGCAGGGATACTAGCGGGAGGACAGATACGCAGTATTTT	CASRDTSGRTDTQYF
TRBJ2-7	.	TRBV4-2	TRBD1	TGTGCCAGCAGCCTCAGGACAGGCCTCTACGAGCAGTACTTC	CASSLRTGLYEQYF
TRBJ1-4	.	TRBV29-1	.	TGCAGCGTTGAGGGCGGGTTTGCGGAAAAACTGTTTTTT	CSVEGGFAEKLFF
TRBJ2-2	medium-sized	TRBV6-4	.	TGTGCCAGCGGGGGCCGCCCCGAAACCGGGGAGCTGTTTTTT	CASGGRPETGELFF
TRBJ1-1	.	TRBV23-1	TRBD1	TGCGCCAGCAGTAACCGGGCCCAGGGGGACACTGAAGCTTTCTTT	CASSNRAQGDTEAFF
TRBJ2-2	.	TRBV18	TRBD1	TGTGCCAGCTCACCCTCTCAGGGGGCGGCGAACACCGGGGAGCTGTTTTTT	CASSPSQGAANTGELFF